This TCR beta chain appears in the sequencing data of a study of technical replicates of blood from several donors. This CDR3 contains 14 residues. Deletions cut 2 bases from V and 4 bases from J, with 8 bases between. Germline lookup yields CDR1 MGHRA and CDR2 YSYEKL. The data were produced by immunoSEQ multiplex PCR, yet TCRdb's version contains in-frame clones alone and is incomplete. Found here are around 79,000 clones, 90% to 95% of them singletons; the top ten hold under 0.3%. The V gene is TRBV4-1, the J gene TRBJ2-2, with a weak D call TRBD2 (5 bases). Material for sequencing was T cells isolated from PBMCs. The receptor's source is a human donor in good health. In DNA, the CDR3 is TGCGCCAGCAGCCAATCGGACTCCACCGGGGAGCTGTTTTTT. This codes for CASSQSDSTGELFF.